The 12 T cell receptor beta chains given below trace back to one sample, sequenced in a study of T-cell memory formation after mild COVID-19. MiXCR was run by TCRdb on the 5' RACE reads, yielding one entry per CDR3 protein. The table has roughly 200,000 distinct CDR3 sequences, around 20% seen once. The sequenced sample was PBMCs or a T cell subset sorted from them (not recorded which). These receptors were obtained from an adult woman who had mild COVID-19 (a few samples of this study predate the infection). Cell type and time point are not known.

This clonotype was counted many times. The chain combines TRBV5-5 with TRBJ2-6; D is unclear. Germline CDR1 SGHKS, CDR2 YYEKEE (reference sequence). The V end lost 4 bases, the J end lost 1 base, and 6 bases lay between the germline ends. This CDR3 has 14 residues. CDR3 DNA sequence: TGTGCCAGCAGCCGGAGTTCTGGGGCCAACGTCCTGACTTTC. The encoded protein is CASSRSSGANVLTF. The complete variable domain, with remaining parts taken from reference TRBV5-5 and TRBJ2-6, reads DAGVTQSPTHLIKTRGQQVTLRCSPISGHKSVSWYQQVLGQGPQFIFQYYEKEERGRGNFPDRFSARQFPNYSSELNVNALLLGDSALYLCASSRSSGANVLTFGAGSRLTVL.

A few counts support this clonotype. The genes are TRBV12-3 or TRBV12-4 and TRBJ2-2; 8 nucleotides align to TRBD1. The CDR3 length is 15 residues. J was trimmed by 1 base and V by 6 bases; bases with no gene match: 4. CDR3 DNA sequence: TGTGCCAGCAGGGAAGGACAGGGGAACACCGGGGAGCTGTTTTTT. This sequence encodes CASREGQGNTGELFF.

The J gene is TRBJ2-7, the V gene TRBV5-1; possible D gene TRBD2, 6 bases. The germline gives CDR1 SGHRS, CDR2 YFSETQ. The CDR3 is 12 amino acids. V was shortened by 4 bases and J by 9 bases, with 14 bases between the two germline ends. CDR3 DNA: TGCGCCAGCAGCCAGGGCCGGGAGAGGCAGTACTTC. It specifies CASSQGRERQYF.

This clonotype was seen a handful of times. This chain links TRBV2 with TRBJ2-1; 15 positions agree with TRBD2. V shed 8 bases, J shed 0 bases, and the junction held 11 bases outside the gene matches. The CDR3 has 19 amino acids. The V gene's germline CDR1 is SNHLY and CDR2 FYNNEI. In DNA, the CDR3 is TGTGCCAGCGGGGTAGGACTAGCGGGAGGGCCCGGCTCCTACAATGAGCAGTTCTTC. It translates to CASGVGLAGGPGSYNEQFF.

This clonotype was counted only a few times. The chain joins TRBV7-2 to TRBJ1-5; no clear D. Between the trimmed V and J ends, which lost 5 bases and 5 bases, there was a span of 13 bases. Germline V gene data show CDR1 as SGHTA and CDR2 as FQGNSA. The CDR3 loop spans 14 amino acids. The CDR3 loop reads CASSPGPEDQPQHF. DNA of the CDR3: TGTGCCAGCAGCCCCGGACCGGAGGATCAGCCCCAGCATTTT.

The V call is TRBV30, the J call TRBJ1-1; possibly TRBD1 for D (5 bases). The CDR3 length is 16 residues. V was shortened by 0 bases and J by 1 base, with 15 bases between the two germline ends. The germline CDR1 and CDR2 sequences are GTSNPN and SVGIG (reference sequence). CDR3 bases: TGTGCCTGGAGTGTAACGGGGACGGCGAGGAACACTGAAGCTTTCTTT. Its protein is CAWSVTGTARNTEAFF.

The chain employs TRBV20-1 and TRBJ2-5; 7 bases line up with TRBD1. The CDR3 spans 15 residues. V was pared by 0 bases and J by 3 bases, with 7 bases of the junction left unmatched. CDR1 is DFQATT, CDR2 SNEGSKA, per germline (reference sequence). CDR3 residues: CSARDPRQGEETQYF. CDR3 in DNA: TGCAGTGCTAGAGATCCTAGACAGGGCGAAGAGACCCAGTACTTC.

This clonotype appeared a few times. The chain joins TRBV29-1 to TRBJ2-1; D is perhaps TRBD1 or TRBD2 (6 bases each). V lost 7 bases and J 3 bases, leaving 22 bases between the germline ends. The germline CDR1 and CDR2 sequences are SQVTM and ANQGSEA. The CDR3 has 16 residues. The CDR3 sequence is CSADGGTRTGYNEQFF. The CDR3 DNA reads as TGCAGCGCCGACGGGGGCACTAGAACGGGCTACAATGAGCAGTTCTTC.

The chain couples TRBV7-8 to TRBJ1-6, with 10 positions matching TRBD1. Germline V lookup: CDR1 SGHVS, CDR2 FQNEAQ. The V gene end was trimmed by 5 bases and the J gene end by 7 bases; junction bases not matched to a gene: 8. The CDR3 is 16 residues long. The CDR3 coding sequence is TGTGCCAGCAGCACCAAGACAGGGGGCGGGAATTCACCCCTCCACTTT. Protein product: CASSTKTGGGNSPLHF. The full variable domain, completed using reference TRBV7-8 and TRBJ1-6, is GAGVSQSPRYKVAKRGQDVALRCDPISGHVSLFWYQQALGQGPEFLTYFQNEAQLDKSGLPSDRFFAERPEGSVSTLKIQRTQQEDSAVYLCASSTKTGGGNSPLHFGNGTRLTVT.

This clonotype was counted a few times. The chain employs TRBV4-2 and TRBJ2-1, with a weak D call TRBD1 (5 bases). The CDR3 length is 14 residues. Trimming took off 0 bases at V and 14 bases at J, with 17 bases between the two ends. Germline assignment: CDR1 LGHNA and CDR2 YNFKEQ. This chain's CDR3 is CASSQDQEGAGEFF. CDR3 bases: TGTGCCAGCAGCCAAGATCAAGAAGGGGCTGGGGAGTTCTTC.

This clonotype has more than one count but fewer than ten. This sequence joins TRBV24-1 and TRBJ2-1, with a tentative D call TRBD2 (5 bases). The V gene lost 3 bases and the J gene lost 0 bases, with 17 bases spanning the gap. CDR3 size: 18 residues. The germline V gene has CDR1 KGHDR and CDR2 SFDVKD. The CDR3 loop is CATSDPTADYSSYNEQFF. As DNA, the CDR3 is TGTGCCACCAGTGATCCCACGGCAGACTATAGCTCCTACAATGAGCAGTTCTTC.

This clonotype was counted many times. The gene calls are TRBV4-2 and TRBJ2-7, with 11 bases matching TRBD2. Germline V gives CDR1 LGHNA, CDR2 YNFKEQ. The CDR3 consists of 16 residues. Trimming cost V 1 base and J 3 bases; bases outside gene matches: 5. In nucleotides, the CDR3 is TGTGCCAGCAGCCAAGTAGCGACTAGCGGGAACTACGAGCAGTACTTC. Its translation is CASSQVATSGNYEQYF.